This passage covers 25 T cell receptor beta chains from one sample sequenced in a study of blood T cells in healthy people across ages. Alongside a J-beta primer mix, a sample-barcoded 5' primer served in a second PCR lasting about 7 to 11 cycles. Each CDR3 protein is one row after TCRdb ran MiXCR on the 5' RACE reads. Here the sample spans around 900,000 distinct CDR3 sequences, just over 50% being singletons. The sample was blood. The receptor source for this set is a woman between 55 and 75 years old in good health.

This chain joins TRBV7-8 and TRBJ2-1; possibly TRBD1 for D (6 bases). V was clipped by 5 bases and J by 5 bases, with 10 bases between them. The V gene's germline CDR1 is SGHVS and CDR2 FQNEAQ. The CDR3 contains 13 residues. Here the CDR3 DNA reads TGTGCCAGCAGCATTCGACAGGACAATGAGCAGTTCTTC. This codes for CASSIRQDNEQFF. Full variable domain (rest looked up from reference TRBV7-8 and TRBJ2-1): GAGVSQSPRYKVAKRGQDVALRCDPISGHVSLFWYQQALGQGPEFLTYFQNEAQLDKSGLPSDRFFAERPEGSVSTLKIQRTQQEDSAVYLCASSIRQDNEQFFGPGTRLTVL.

This chain connects TRBV11-2 to TRBJ2-7; D gene unclear. The length of the CDR3 is 14 residues. Germline assignment: CDR1 SGHAT and CDR2 FQNNGV. With 5 bases removed from V and 1 base from J, the gap between germline ends came to 12 bases. CDR3 residues: CASSVGQTSYEQYF. The CDR3, as DNA: TGTGCCAGCAGCGTAGGGCAGACATCCTACGAGCAGTACTTC.

This chain uses TRBV27 with TRBJ2-6, with TRBD2 matching 10 bases. The CDR3 is made up of 20 amino acids. Trimming cost V 2 bases and J 0 bases; bases outside gene matches: 10. CDR1 is MNHEY, CDR2 SMNVEV, per germline (reference sequence). The CDR3 DNA reads TGTGCCAGCAGTTTACGCCGAGGGACTAGCGAGCGCTCTGGGGCCAACGTCCTGACTTTC. As protein: CASSLRRGTSERSGANVLTF. Variable domain in full (rest from reference TRBV27 and TRBJ2-6): EAQVTQNPRYLITVTGKKLTVTCSQNMNHEYMSWYRQDPGLGLRQIYYSMNVEVTDKGDVPEGYKVSRKEKRNFPLILESPSPNQTSLYFCASSLRRGTSERSGANVLTFGAGSRLTVL.

The V gene is TRBV20-1, the J gene TRBJ2-4; D may be TRBD2 (7 bases). The V end was cut by 6 bases, the J end by 13 bases, with 22 bases between. The V gene's germline CDR1 is DFQATT and CDR2 SNEGSKA (reference sequence). This CDR3 is 13 amino acids long. CDR3 in amino acids: CSALGGDITRQYF. For the CDR3, the DNA is TGCAGTGCCCTAGGGGGGGATATTACGAGGCAGTACTTC.

The chain carries TRBV27 and TRBJ1-1, with D possibly being TRBD1 (5 bases). In germline, CDR1 is MNHEY, CDR2 SMNVEV (reference sequence). V was clipped by 0 bases and J by 1 base, with 9 bases between them. The CDR3 is 15 residues long. CDR3 region: CASSLSSGWNTEAFF. CDR3 sequence (DNA): TGTGCCAGCAGTTTATCGTCAGGGTGGAACACTGAAGCTTTCTTT.

In the case of this clonotype: A much larger clonotype is one base distant, so this may be a read error. The rearrangement joins TRBV29-1 to TRBJ2-1; 8 positions match TRBD2. Germline CDR1 and CDR2: SQVTM and ANQGSEA. The CDR3 loop spans 15 amino acids. V was pared by 8 bases and J by 6 bases, with 15 bases of the junction left unmatched. CDR3 coding DNA: TGCAGCTCCCTCCCCTGGCGGGAGGACCTCAATGAGCAGTTCTTC. Amino acid sequence: CSSLPWREDLNEQFF.

This clonotype was seen a few times. The chain employs TRBV4-3 and TRBJ1-6; a possible D gene is TRBD1 (5 bases). The ends were cut back, 7 bases at V and 7 bases at J, with 23 bases in the middle. This CDR3 is 17 amino acids long. The germline gives CDR1 LGHNA, CDR2 YSLEER. CDR3: CASKGLSRATSNSPLHF. The CDR3 nucleotides are TGCGCCAGCAAGGGACTCTCCAGGGCGACTAGCAATTCACCCCTCCACTTT.

The rearrangement links TRBV7-9 to TRBJ2-7; D possibly uses TRBD1 or TRBD2 (5 bases each). Trimming stripped 5 bases from V and 0 bases from J, with 17 bases between. Germline V gene data show CDR1 as SEHNR and CDR2 as FQNEAQ (reference sequence). There are 16 residues in the CDR3. CDR3 in amino acids: CASSPGGPLSSYEQYF. CDR3 sequence (DNA): TGTGCCAGCAGCCCTGGGGGACCTCTCAGCTCCTACGAGCAGTACTTC.

The chain links TRBV2 to TRBJ1-5; D not resolved. Germline lookup yields CDR1 SNHLY and CDR2 FYNNEI. V lost 7 bases and J 4 bases, leaving 11 bases between the germline ends. This CDR3 region has 13 residues. The DNA of the CDR3 is TGTGCCAGCAACACGGCGGGTAATCAGCCCCAGCATTTT. It codes for CASNTAGNQPQHF.

This sequence joins TRBV7-2 and TRBJ2-1, with TRBD2 identical over 11 bases. In germline, CDR1 is SGHTA, CDR2 FQGNSA. The CDR3 is 18 residues long. The V segment lost 3 bases and the J segment 2 bases; nucleotides outside the gene matches: 9. The CDR3 sequence is CASSFPRVAGGTYNEQFF. The CDR3 coding sequence is TGTGCCAGCAGCTTCCCTAGGGTAGCGGGAGGGACCTACAATGAGCAGTTCTTC.

The J gene is TRBJ2-1, the V gene TRBV30; D is unresolved. Trimming cost V 2 bases and J 8 bases, with 10 bases left between them. The CDR3 is 12 amino acids. The germline CDR1 and CDR2 sequences are GTSNPN and SVGIG (reference sequence). CDR3 residues: CAWSLTSDEQFF. The CDR3 DNA is TGTGCCTGGAGTTTAACTTCGGATGAGCAGTTCTTC. The whole variable domain, remainder taken from reference TRBV30 and TRBJ2-1, is SQTIHQWPATLVQPVGSPLSLECTVEGTSNPNLYWYRQAAGRGLQLLFYSVGIGQISSEVPQNLSASRPQDRQFILSSKKLLLSDSGFYLCAWSLTSDEQFFGPGTRLTVL.

This clonotype was observed a handful of times. The V call is TRBV7-2, the J call TRBJ2-7, with D perhaps TRBD2 (5 bases). The J call may be incorrect, as the DNA end agrees better with TRBJ2-5. The CDR3 contains 17 residues. CDR1 and CDR2 from the germline V gene are SGHTA and FQGNSA. CDR3 DNA: TGTGCCAGCAGCTTAATTGGCGTGGGAGAGTCCAGAGAGACCCAGTACTTC. Protein sequence: CASSLIGVGESRETQYF.

This clonotype appeared a few times. The chain couples TRBV2 to TRBJ2-3, with D unresolved. The germline CDR1 and CDR2 sequences are SNHLY and FYNNEI. V was clipped by 7 bases and J by 2 bases, with 10 bases between them. The CDR3 runs to 13 residues. CDR3 residues: CASTRPYTDTQYF. Here the CDR3 DNA reads TGTGCCAGCACCCGCCCCTACACAGATACGCAGTATTTT. Complete variable domain (other parts from reference TRBV2 and TRBJ2-3): EPEVTQTPSHQVTQMGQEVILRCVPISNHLYFYWYRQILGQKVEFLVSFYNNEISEKSEIFDDQFSVERPDGSNFTLKIRSTKLEDSAMYFCASTRPYTDTQYFGPGTRLTVL.

This chain uses TRBV4-2 with TRBJ2-3; D perhaps matches TRBD1 (6 bases). The germline gives CDR1 LGHNA, CDR2 YNFKEQ. This CDR3 comprises 16 residues. V lost 5 bases to trimming and J lost 1 base, with 16 bases between them. The chain's CDR3 is CASSVGGRGGTDTQYF. Here the CDR3 DNA reads TGTGCCAGCAGCGTAGGGGGAAGAGGGGGCACAGATACGCAGTATTTT.

This clonotype came up a few times. The CDR3 loop is CASSLPSRGSHSSYEQYF. The CDR3 region has the DNA TGTGCCAGCAGCTTACCATCTAGGGGGAGCCATTCCTCCTACGAGCAGTACTTC. This chain connects TRBV7-9 to TRBJ2-7; D is possibly TRBD1 (6 bases). Trimming cost V 2 bases and J 0 bases, with 20 bases left between them. Germline V CDR1 and CDR2: SEHNR, FQNEAQ (reference sequence). This CDR3 is built from 18 residues. Together with reference TRBV7-9 and TRBJ2-7, the CDR3 gives the full variable domain: DTGVSQNPRHKITKRGQNVTFRCDPISEHNRLYWYRQTLGQGPEFLTYFQNEAQLEKSRLLSDRFSAERPKGSFSTLEIQRTEQGDSAMYLCASSLPSRGSHSSYEQYFGPGTRLTVT.

The chain uses TRBV7-9 and TRBJ2-1; 10 nucleotides match TRBD1. Per the germline V gene, CDR1 is SEHNR and CDR2 is FQNEAQ (reference sequence). Germline trimming cut 10 bases from V and 10 bases from J; bases unmatched to any gene: 16. This CDR3 region has 15 residues. In DNA, the CDR3 is TGTGCCACCAGAAAGGGGGGACAGGGGTTTTGGGAGCAGTTCTTC. Translating it yields CATRKGGQGFWEQFF.

V and J are TRBV7-9 and TRBJ2-3; 10 bases align to TRBD2. Germline CDR1 reads SEHNR; CDR2 reads FQNEAQ (reference sequence). Germline trimming cut 5 bases from V and 6 bases from J; bases unmatched to any gene: 14. This CDR3 has 17 residues. DNA of the CDR3: TGTGCCAGCAGCCAGGATAAACCACTAGCGGGAAGCGATACGCAGTATTTT. Its translation is CASSQDKPLAGSDTQYF.

J is TRBJ2-3 and V is TRBV11-2, with TRBD2 matching over 8 bases. V dropped 5 bases and J dropped 6; count of bases not matched to a gene: 13. Germline loops: CDR1 SGHAT, CDR2 FQNNGV. The CDR3 loop spans 16 amino acids. The CDR3 here is CASSPLWTSLFDTQYF. CDR3 bases: TGTGCCAGCAGCCCCCTCTGGACTAGCTTGTTCGATACGCAGTATTTT.

The CDR3 protein is CASRTYRDGSYNEQFF. Written as DNA, the CDR3 is TGTGCCAGCAGAACATACCGGGACGGATCCTACAATGAGCAGTTCTTC. The V and J genes are TRBV13 and TRBJ2-1; D may correspond to TRBD1 or TRBD2 (5 bases each). CDR1 is PRHDT and CDR2 is FYEKMQ in the germline V gene (reference sequence). Deletions cut 6 bases from V and 1 base from J, with 16 bases between. The CDR3 consists of 16 residues.

The chain has TRBV20-1 and TRBJ2-3; D is unclear. The V end lost 4 bases, the J end lost 5 bases, and 10 bases lay between the germline ends. Germline lookup yields CDR1 DFQATT and CDR2 SNEGSKA (reference sequence). The CDR3 covers 12 residues. CDR3 residues: CSAKAAGDTQYF. CDR3 sequence (DNA): TGCAGTGCTAAAGCCGCCGGAGATACGCAGTATTTT.

The sample holds many counts of this clonotype. The chain combines TRBV4-3 with TRBJ2-6, with no clear D. The V end lost 0 bases, the J end lost 4 bases, and 10 bases lay between the germline ends. The CDR3 is made up of 16 amino acids. The germline V gene has CDR1 LGHNA and CDR2 YSLEER. CDR3 sequence reads: CASSQDSGVGANVLTF. As DNA, the CDR3 is TGCGCCAGCAGCCAAGATAGTGGGGTCGGGGCCAACGTCCTGACTTTC.

As for this clonotype: A read error may produce the germline difference seen at one junction end. V and J are TRBV10-3 and TRBJ2-3, with a weak D call TRBD1 (6 bases). Germline CDR1 reads ENHRY; CDR2 reads SYGVKD. The length of the CDR3 is 14 residues. The CDR3 DNA is TGTGCCATCAGTGAGAAGGGGGTGGCAGAGACGCAGTATTTT. It translates to CAISEKGVAETQYF.

This clonotype was picked up a small number of times. The chain combines TRBV20-1 with TRBJ2-1; no firm D call. Per the germline V gene, CDR1 is DFQATT and CDR2 is SNEGSKA (reference sequence). This CDR3 spans 16 amino acids. V gave up 6 bases and J gave up 0 bases, with 18 bases separating them. The CDR3 sequence is CSATGGLANSYNEQFF. The CDR3 DNA follows: TGCAGTGCCACGGGTGGTTTAGCAAACTCCTACAATGAGCAGTTCTTC.

The chain employs TRBV3-1 and TRBJ2-7, with 12 bases fitting TRBD2. The CDR3 has 18 amino acids. Germline assignment: CDR1 LGHDT and CDR2 YNNKEL (reference sequence). The V and J ends lost 4 bases and 0 bases, in that order; junction bases with no gene match: 10. CDR3 in DNA: TGTGCCAGCAGCCTGGGACTAGCGGGCAGGGGGTACTCCTACGAGCAGTACTTC. Translating it yields CASSLGLAGRGYSYEQYF.

V is TRBV5-5 and J is TRBJ2-5, with 7 bases lining up with TRBD1. The last part of the DNA fits TRBJ2-7 better; the J call may be wrong. Germline values: CDR1 SGHKS, CDR2 YYEKEE (reference sequence). The CDR3 runs to 15 residues. CDR3 nucleotides: TGTGCCAGCAGCTTGACCGGGACAGTTAACTACGAGCAGTACTTC. Protein: CASSLTGTVNYEQYF.